This passage covers 13 T cell receptor beta chains from one sample sequenced in a study of regulatory T cells in long-lasting Graves disease. Construction of the TCR beta libraries employed iRepertoire HTBI primers in conjunction with Arm-PCR of CDR3 regions. TCRdb reprocessed the multiplex PCR reads via MiXCR and lists one record per CDR3 protein. Of 400,000 to 650,000 distinct CDR3 sequences detected, 15% to 20% appear once; the ten largest clones hold around a quarter. Time point given: newly diagnosed GD, antithyroid drugs for less than 3 months. Preparation of the TCR library used RNA extracted from PBMCs. These data also formed part of another study, on T cells in Graves' hyperthyroidism and ophthalmopathy.

This sample comprised peripheral blood mononuclear cells (PBMCs), obtained at new diagnosis, from a patient treated with antithyroid drugs. The receptor source for this set is a woman aged 35-65 years with Graves disease.

The chain has TRBV5-4 and TRBJ2-7; D is perhaps TRBD1 (6 bases). Trimming took off 2 bases at V and 6 bases at J, with 12 bases between the two ends. From germline, CDR1 is SGHNT and CDR2 YYREEE (reference sequence). CDR3 size: 13 residues. The DNA of the CDR3 is TGTGCCAGCAGCTTCCCCGACAGGCCCGAGCAGTACTTC. This codes for CASSFPDRPEQYF.

The chain is built from TRBV20-1 and TRBJ2-1; 7 bases match TRBD1. J was trimmed by 10 bases and V by 3 bases; bases with no gene match: 15. The CDR3 is 15 residues long. Germline V gene lookup returns CDR1 DFQATT and CDR2 SNEGSKA (reference sequence). This chain's CDR3 is CSASSTGQVTYEQFF. CDR3 coding DNA: TGCAGTGCTAGCTCGACAGGGCAAGTCACCTACGAGCAGTTCTTC.

This clonotype was recorded at least ten times. The chain employs TRBV20-1 and TRBJ1-2; 7 nucleotides agree with TRBD1. CDR1 and CDR2 (germline): DFQATT, SNEGSKA (reference sequence). The CDR3 is 12 residues long. V shed 3 bases, J shed 9 bases, and the junction held 7 bases outside the gene matches. The CDR3 coding sequence is TGCAGTGCTAGGGGAGGGGGCGAAAGCTACACCTTC. Its protein is CSARGGGESYTF.

The chain joins TRBV11-2 to TRBJ2-2; D possibly corresponds to TRBD2 (7 bases). The germline V gene has CDR1 SGHAT and CDR2 FQNNGV. The CDR3 has 18 residues. Deletions cut 1 base from V and 4 bases from J, with 19 bases between. The CDR3 DNA sequence: TGTGCCAGCAGCTTAGTTTTGGGAGGGGGAGTGGGCACCGGGGAGCTGTTTTTT. It codes for CASSLVLGGGVGTGELFF.

This clonotype was counted many times. The genes are TRBV6-5 and TRBJ2-3; tentatively, D is TRBD1 (7 bases). The CDR3 length is 15 residues. V gave up 2 bases and J gave up 5 bases, with 14 bases separating them. Germline CDR1 and CDR2: MNHEY and SVGAGI. The CDR3 region has the DNA TGTGCCAGCAGTTACCTACCAGGGGGGATAGATACGCAGTATTTT. Its protein is CASSYLPGGIDTQYF.

The chain is built from TRBV6-1 and TRBJ2-5; no reliable D call. The germline CDR1 and CDR2 sequences are MNHNS and SASEGT. V was trimmed by 5 bases and J by 6 bases, leaving 10 bases between them. The CDR3 has 12 amino acids. CDR3 nucleotides: TGTGCCAGCAGTCACCCCCCTCAGACCCAGTACTTC. Translating it yields CASSHPPQTQYF.

V and J are TRBV19 and TRBJ1-1; unclear D gene. V lost 5 bases, J lost 5 bases, and 21 bases lay in between. The V gene's germline CDR1 is LNHDA and CDR2 SQIVND (reference sequence). This CDR3 region has 16 residues. The CDR3 loop reads CASSPKDYPGRTEAFF. The CDR3 bases are TGTGCCAGTAGTCCAAAGGACTACCCGGGGAGGACTGAAGCTTTCTTT.

Concerning this clonotype: One junction end disagrees with the germline gene, perhaps due to a read error. V gene TRBV19 combines with J gene TRBJ1-2; D call uncertain. The CDR3 has 12 residues. Looked up from germline, CDR1 is LNHDA and CDR2 is SQIVND (reference sequence). In DNA form, the CDR3 reads TGTGCCAGTAGTATGATTGAGGCGACCGTTTCATTC. Translating it yields CASSMIEATVSF.

V usage is TRBV10-3 and J usage is TRBJ2-1; TRBD2 aligns across 13 bases. The J call may not be correct, given that the DNA end is closer to TRBJ2-5. CDR1 is ENHRY and CDR2 is SYGVKD in the germline V gene. The CDR3 sequence is 16 residues long. The CDR3 reads CAISDRLAGGQETQYF. The DNA of the CDR3 is TGTGCCATCAGTGACCGACTAGCGGGGGGACAAGAGACCCAGTACTTC.

The sample holds many counts of this clonotype. V and J are TRBV28 and TRBJ1-5; no clear D. Deletions cut 3 bases from V and 5 bases from J, with 2 bases between. Germline loops: CDR1 MDHEN, CDR2 SYDVKM. The CDR3 runs to 11 residues. The CDR3 spells CASSFDQPQHF. DNA for the CDR3: TGTGCCAGCAGTTTTGATCAGCCCCAGCATTTT.

V and J are TRBV27 and TRBJ2-1, with a tentative D call TRBD1 (5 bases). CDR3 size: 16 residues. V was clipped by 2 bases and J by 4 bases, with 15 bases between them. Per germline, CDR1 MNHEY and CDR2 SMNVEV (reference sequence). Written as DNA, the CDR3 is TGTGCCAGCAGTTTACTCGGTGGGGCTCGGTACAATGAGCAGTTCTTC. Its protein product is CASSLLGGARYNEQFF.

The chain is built from TRBV7-2 and TRBJ2-5, with D hard to call. Deletions cut 5 bases from V and 1 base from J, with 11 bases between. The CDR3 runs to 14 residues. Per the germline V gene, CDR1 is SGHTA and CDR2 is FQGNSA. The DNA of the CDR3 is TGTGCCAGCAGCCTGGACGAGTCCCAAGAGACCCAGTACTTC. As protein: CASSLDESQETQYF.

This clonotype was picked up a small number of times. The chain combines TRBV18 with TRBJ2-3; D call uncertain. The CDR3 sequence is 17 residues long. Trimming cost V 0 bases and J 2 bases, with 15 bases left between them. CDR1 is KGHSH and CDR2 is LQKENI in the germline V gene. The CDR3 DNA is TGTGCCAGCTCACCACCGGGGTTTAGGTTTGACACAGATACGCAGTATTTT. Translating gives CASSPPGFRFDTDTQYF.